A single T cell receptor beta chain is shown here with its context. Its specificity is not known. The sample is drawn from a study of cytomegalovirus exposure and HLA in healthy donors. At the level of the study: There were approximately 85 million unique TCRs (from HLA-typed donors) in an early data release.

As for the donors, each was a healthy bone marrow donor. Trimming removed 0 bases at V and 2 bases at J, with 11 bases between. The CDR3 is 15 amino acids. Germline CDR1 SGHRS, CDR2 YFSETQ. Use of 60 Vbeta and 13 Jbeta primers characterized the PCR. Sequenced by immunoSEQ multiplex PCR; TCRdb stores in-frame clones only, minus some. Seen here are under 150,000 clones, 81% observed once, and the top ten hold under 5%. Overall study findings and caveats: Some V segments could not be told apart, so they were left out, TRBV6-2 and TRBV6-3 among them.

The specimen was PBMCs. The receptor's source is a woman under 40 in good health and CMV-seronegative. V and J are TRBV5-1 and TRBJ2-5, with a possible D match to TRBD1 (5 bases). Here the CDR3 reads CASSLGGAEQETQYF. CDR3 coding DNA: TGCGCCAGCAGCTTGGGGGGCGCGGAACAAGAGACCCAGTACTTC.